Each of the 25 T cell receptor beta chains below was sequenced from the same sample in a study of cytomegalovirus exposure and HLA in healthy donors. Clones were read by immunoSEQ multiplex PCR, and TCRdb kept only the in-frame ones, dropping some. This table has about 100,000 clones, nearly 97% appearing once. Sequenced sample: PBMCs. These TCRs come from a woman aged 18-29 years in good health and CMV-seronegative.

The chain links TRBV7-9 to TRBJ2-7, with 7 bases identical to TRBD1. CDR1 SEHNR and CDR2 FQNEAQ come from the germline V gene (reference sequence). V trimming: 3 bases; J trimming: 6 bases; junction bases outside the gene matches: 2. The CDR3 runs 12 residues. For the CDR3, the DNA is TGTGCCAGCAGCTTGACAGGGTTCGAGCAGTACTTC. It specifies CASSLTGFEQYF.

This clone has only one observation. This rearrangement joins TRBV21-1 to TRBJ2-4; the table's D call TRBD2 went unverified against the DNA. TRBV21-1 is a pseudogene locus. The CDR3 is 20 amino acids. The CDR3 DNA reads TGTGCCAGCAGCAAAGGAGACGGGACTAGGGAATCTCAGTCCAAAAACATTCAGTACTTC. This encodes CASSKGDGTRESQSKNIQYF.

V usage is TRBV9 and J usage is TRBJ1-3; a weak D match, TRBD1 (5 bases). Trimming shortened V by 0 bases and J by 3 bases, and 16 bases separated the two germline ends. This CDR3 is built from 17 residues. Germline CDR1 and CDR2: SGDLS and YYNGEE. This CDR3 reads CASSVGGRWGNGNTIYF. The CDR3 bases are TGTGCCAGCAGCGTAGGCGGGAGATGGGGGAATGGAAACACCATATATTTT. Complete variable domain (other parts from reference TRBV9 and TRBJ1-3): DSGVTQTPKHLITATGQRVTLRCSPRSGDLSVYWYQQSLDQGLQFLIQYYNGEERAKGNILERFSAQQFPDLHSELNLSSLELGDSALYFCASSVGGRWGNGNTIYFGEGSWLTVV.

The chain joins TRBV7-9 to TRBJ2-5; D possibly corresponds to TRBD1 (6 bases). V was clipped by 5 bases and J by 5 bases, with 18 bases between them. The CDR3 runs to 15 residues. In germline, CDR1 is SEHNR, CDR2 FQNEAQ (reference sequence). The CDR3 nucleotides are TGTGCCAGCAGCCGTGGCAGGGGTGTGTGGGAGACCCAGTACTTC. It is translated as CASSRGRGVWETQYF.

The chain recombines TRBV19 with TRBJ1-6; 8 nucleotides line up with TRBD1. Germline loops: CDR1 LNHDA, CDR2 SQIVND (reference sequence). The ends lost 3 bases at V and 5 bases at J; junction bases unmatched: 3. The CDR3 has 15 amino acids. In DNA form, the CDR3 reads TGTGCCAGTAGTATGAGGGACAGGAATAATTCACCCCTCCACTTT. Encoded protein: CASSMRDRNNSPLHF.

The chain carries TRBV7-3 and TRBJ2-1; the D is unclear. CDR3 length: 13 amino acids. Per germline, CDR1 SGHTA and CDR2 FQGTGA. V shed 4 bases and J shed 0 bases, with 4 bases lying between them. CDR3 sequence reads: CASSSISYNEQFF. The CDR3 bases are TGTGCCAGCAGCTCCATCTCCTACAATGAGCAGTTCTTC. Full variable domain (remainder filled in from reference TRBV7-3 and TRBJ2-1): GAGVSQTPSNKVTEKGKYVELRCDPISGHTALYWYRQSLGQGPEFLIYFQGTGAADDSGLPNDRFFAVRPEGSVSTLKIQRTERGDSAVYLCASSSISYNEQFFGPGTRLTVL.

This clone was detected only once. The chain uses TRBV4-2 and TRBJ2-5; 12 nucleotides match TRBD2. Germline V gene data show CDR1 as LGHNA and CDR2 as YNFKEQ. The V and J ends lost 4 bases and 5 bases, in that order; junction bases with no gene match: 2. CDR3 length: 14 amino acids. CDR3 DNA sequence: TGTGCCAGCAGCCCTAGCGGGGGGGAGGAGACCCAGTACTTC. It is translated as CASSPSGGEETQYF.

The chain uses TRBV28 and TRBJ1-2; 7 bases agree with TRBD1. Per the germline V gene, CDR1 is MDHEN and CDR2 is SYDVKM. The CDR3 has 14 amino acids. V lost 6 bases and J lost 0; bases outside the gene matches: 4. The CDR3 DNA is TGTGCCAGCAGCGAGACAGGGACTAACTATGGCTACACCTTC. It is translated as CASSETGTNYGYTF.

V is TRBV28 and J is TRBJ2-7; D is possibly TRBD2 (6 bases). CDR3 length: 13 amino acids. Looked up from germline, CDR1 is MDHEN and CDR2 is SYDVKM. V lost 4 bases to trimming and J lost 2 bases, with 9 bases between them. CDR3 residues: CASSSTSTYEQYF. CDR3 DNA: TGTGCCAGCAGTTCTACTAGCACCTACGAGCAGTACTTC.

The gene calls are TRBV6-5 and TRBJ1-3; D is uncertain. Looked up from germline, CDR1 is MNHEY and CDR2 is SVGAGI. The CDR3 has 15 amino acids. Trimming removed 6 bases from V and 1 base from J, with 13 bases in between. In nucleotides, the CDR3 is TGTGCCAGCAGGACCTTAGACTCGTCTGGAAACACCATATATTTT. It specifies CASRTLDSSGNTIYF.

The gene calls are TRBV5-4 and TRBJ2-1; 8 nucleotides align to TRBD1. The germline gives CDR1 SGHNT, CDR2 YYREEE (reference sequence). With 4 bases clipped from V and 2 bases from J, the junction kept 5 bases outside the gene matches. CDR3 length: 15 amino acids. The CDR3 spells CASSPRTGPYNEQFF. Written as DNA, the CDR3 is TGTGCCAGCAGCCCTAGGACAGGGCCCTACAATGAGCAGTTCTTC.

The chain couples TRBV6-5 to TRBJ2-7; 8 bases line up with TRBD1. The CDR3 length is 13 residues. Trimming at V came to 10 bases and at J to 2 bases, leaving 7 bases not matched to a gene. Looked up from germline, CDR1 is MNHEY and CDR2 is SVGAGI. The CDR3 coding sequence is TGTGCCACCAAGCAGGGGGCCCCCTACGAGCAGTACTTC. It encodes CATKQGAPYEQYF.

This chain joins TRBV9 and TRBJ1-2; the match to TRBD1 covers 8 bases. With V trimmed by 4 bases and J by 4 bases, 9 bases remained unmatched. There are 15 residues in the CDR3. Germline V gene data show CDR1 as SGDLS and CDR2 as YYNGEE. The chain's CDR3 is CASSPTFDRGYGYTF. The CDR3 DNA follows: TGTGCCAGCAGCCCCACGTTTGACAGGGGCTATGGCTACACCTTC.

The genes are TRBV2 and TRBJ2-1, with 7 nucleotides matching TRBD1. Germline CDR1 SNHLY, CDR2 FYNNEI. The CDR3 length is 14 residues. The CDR3 region has the DNA TGTGCAAAGCAAGCAGGGGGAGTTGGCGATGAGCAGTTCTTC. Amino acid sequence: CAKQAGGVGDEQFF.

This rearrangement joins TRBV9 to TRBJ2-1; no reliable D call. V lost 0 bases and J lost 0, with 10 bases in between. The CDR3 runs 16 residues. CDR1 is SGDLS, CDR2 YYNGEE, per germline. The CDR3 protein is CASSVDSMSSYNEQFF. The DNA for the CDR3 is TGTGCCAGCAGCGTAGACTCTATGAGCTCCTACAATGAGCAGTTCTTC.

The chain links TRBV19 to TRBJ1-5; D unresolved. The germline gives CDR1 LNHDA, CDR2 SQIVND (reference sequence). Trimming removed 3 bases at V and 4 bases at J, with 16 bases between. This CDR3 region has 16 residues. The CDR3 protein is CASSMSAGFRNQPQHF. DNA for the CDR3: TGTGCCAGTAGTATGTCGGCAGGCTTCCGTAATCAGCCCCAGCATTTT.

The chain carries TRBV2 and TRBJ2-2, with 9 bases fitting TRBD1. The J segment lost 4 bases and the V segment lost 3 bases, leaving 9 bases of the junction unmatched. From germline, CDR1 is SNHLY and CDR2 FYNNEI. This CDR3 comprises 17 residues. The CDR3 DNA is TGTGCCAGCAGTGAGGAACAGGGGGCCCTCCTCACCGGGGAGCTGTTTTTT. This codes for CASSEEQGALLTGELFF.

The genes are TRBV5-6 and TRBJ1-5; no reliable D call. The CDR3 consists of 14 residues. Germline assignment: CDR1 SGHDT and CDR2 YYEEEE. V gave up 0 bases and J gave up 7 bases, with 11 bases separating them. The CDR3: CASSLGDSGQPQHF. The CDR3 bases are TGTGCCAGCAGCTTGGGGGATTCGGGACAGCCCCAGCATTTT.

The V gene is TRBV4-1, the J gene TRBJ2-2; 8 positions agree with TRBD2. Germline V gene sequence: CDR1 MGHRA, CDR2 YSYEKL. The CDR3 extends over 19 amino acids. The V gene end was trimmed by 2 bases and the J gene end by 3 bases; junction bases not matched to a gene: 14. The CDR3 coding sequence is TGCGCCAGCAGCCAAAACTACGGGGGGGCCGGACTTGACACCGGGGAGCTGTTTTTT. Translation gives CASSQNYGGAGLDTGELFF.

The chain has TRBV9 and TRBJ2-5; 10 nucleotides match TRBD2. Per germline, CDR1 SGDLS and CDR2 YYNGEE. The V segment lost 0 bases and the J segment 5 bases; nucleotides outside the gene matches: 7. The CDR3 has 16 amino acids. The CDR3 DNA reads TGTGCCAGCAGCGTAGACTCAGCGGGGGGGCCGGAGACCCAGTACTTC. Amino acid sequence: CASSVDSAGGPETQYF.

The chain employs TRBV4-1 and TRBJ2-5; possible D gene TRBD1, 5 bases. Germline V CDR1 and CDR2: MGHRA, YSYEKL. The CDR3 sequence is 13 residues long. V lost 3 bases and J lost 2, with 7 bases in between. The CDR3: CASSQGPQETQYF. As DNA, the CDR3 is TGCGCCAGCAGCCAGGGGCCGCAAGAGACCCAGTACTTC.

V and J are TRBV2 and TRBJ2-6; D is undetermined. The CDR3 has 15 residues. V lost 4 bases to trimming and J lost 0 bases, with 7 bases between them. The germline V gene has CDR1 SNHLY and CDR2 FYNNEI. For the CDR3, the DNA is TGTGCCAGCAGTGGGCCTCGCTCTGGGGCCAACGTCCTGACTTTC. It codes for CASSGPRSGANVLTF.

V and J are TRBV15 and TRBJ2-3; 7 bases match TRBD1. Germline V gene lookup returns CDR1 LNHNV and CDR2 YYDKDF (reference sequence). This CDR3 has 15 amino acids. The V gene end was trimmed by 1 base and the J gene end by 2 bases; junction bases not matched to a gene: 3. CDR3 protein: CATSRGQGDTDTQYF. DNA of the CDR3: TGTGCCACCAGCAGAGGACAGGGCGACACAGATACGCAGTATTTT.

V is TRBV6-1 and J is TRBJ1-2; D remains unclear. The germline CDR1 and CDR2 sequences are MNHNS and SASEGT. The CDR3 is made up of 13 amino acids. Trimming cost V 6 bases and J 5 bases, with 13 bases left between them. The CDR3 loop is CASSPNRGYGYTF. The CDR3 nucleotides are TGTGCCAGCAGCCCGAATCGAGGGTATGGCTACACCTTC.

V usage is TRBV7-2 and J usage is TRBJ2-1; a weak D match, TRBD2 (7 bases). This CDR3 contains 15 residues. Germline V CDR1 and CDR2: SGHTA, FQGNSA. V was pared by 3 bases and J by 2 bases, with 11 bases between. CDR3 loop: CASSLAGAPYNEQFF. CDR3 nucleotide sequence: TGTGCCAGCAGCTTGGCGGGGGCCCCCTACAATGAGCAGTTCTTC.